The next 18 T cell receptor beta chains were all read from a single sample in a study of blood T cells in healthy people across ages. Primed by a sample-barcoded 5' primer and a J-beta primer mix, a second PCR proceeded for about 6 to 11 cycles. TCRdb re-called the 5' RACE reads with MiXCR, one entry per CDR3 protein. The data show approximately 1.5 million distinct CDR3 sequences, about 42% seen once. Sequencing used blood. These receptors originate from a woman between 18 and 30 years old in good health.

This clonotype was detected only a few times. V and J are TRBV5-6 and TRBJ2-1; 11 bases fit TRBD2. Germline CDR1 reads SGHDT; CDR2 reads YYEEEE. J was trimmed by 7 bases and V by 2 bases; bases with no gene match: 5. CDR3 length: 15 residues. In DNA form, the CDR3 reads TGTGCCAGCAGCTTAAGTTCTAGCGGGGGGAATGAGCAGTTCTTC. Protein product: CASSLSSSGGNEQFF.

This clonotype came up a few times. J is TRBJ1-1 and V is TRBV10-3, with a weak D call TRBD1 (5 bases). Trimming removed 3 bases from V and 1 base from J, with 9 bases in between. The CDR3 totals 14 residues. Germline CDR1 reads ENHRY; CDR2 reads SYGVKD. The DNA for the CDR3 is TGTGCCATCAGTGACCCCGGGGCGAACACTGAAGCTTTCTTT. This gives the protein CAISDPGANTEAFF.

This CDR3 reads CASSPLRGDRIYEQYF. In DNA form, the CDR3 reads TGTGCCAGCAGCCCTCTAAGGGGGGACAGGATCTACGAGCAGTACTTC. The chain links TRBV7-9 to TRBJ2-7, with 8 bases lining up with TRBD1. This CDR3 contains 16 residues. CDR1 is SEHNR, CDR2 FQNEAQ, per germline (reference sequence). J was trimmed by 3 bases and V by 5 bases; bases with no gene match: 12.

The V and J genes are TRBV7-3 and TRBJ2-5, with D tentatively TRBD1 (5 bases). Per the germline V gene, CDR1 is SGHTA and CDR2 is FQGTGA. The CDR3 spans 13 residues. V was pared by 5 bases and J by 3 bases, with 10 bases between. The CDR3 loop reads CASSNDRKETQYF. In nucleotides, the CDR3 is TGTGCCAGCAGCAACGACAGAAAAGAGACCCAGTACTTC.

The chain carries TRBV20-1 and TRBJ2-5; D remains ambiguous. Trimming took off 6 bases at V and 6 bases at J, with 14 bases between the two ends. The CDR3 length is 12 residues. In germline, CDR1 is DFQATT, CDR2 SNEGSKA (reference sequence). The CDR3 DNA sequence: TGCAGTGCGGTGGCCTGGCTGAAGACCCAGTACTTC. This translates into CSAVAWLKTQYF.

V is TRBV4-1 and J is TRBJ2-7; D unresolved. The CDR3 has 17 residues. Trimming pared 0 bases from V and 2 bases from J, leaving 17 bases between. Germline CDR1 is MGHRA and CDR2 is YSYEKL. CDR3 bases: TGCGCCAGCAGCCAAGATCACGACGGCCGGTCGACCTACGAGCAGTACTTC. It yields the protein CASSQDHDGRSTYEQYF.

This clonotype has only a few counts. The chain recombines TRBV7-9 with TRBJ2-5; D remains unclear. With 6 bases removed from V and 2 bases from J, the gap between germline ends came to 13 bases. This CDR3 contains 14 residues. The V gene's germline CDR1 is SEHNR and CDR2 FQNEAQ (reference sequence). In DNA, the CDR3 is TGTGCCAGCAGTTTGACTGCGCGGCAAGAGACCCAGTACTTC. Residues: CASSLTARQETQYF.

This clonotype was counted between two and nine times. The chain couples TRBV5-1 to TRBJ1-4; no definite D call. The CDR3 is made up of 17 amino acids. V gave up 0 bases and J gave up 3 bases, with 15 bases separating them. The germline CDR1 and CDR2 sequences are SGHRS and YFSETQ. The CDR3 bases are TGCGCCAGCAGCTTGGCCCCACCTATTGGGGCTAATGAAAAACTGTTTTTT. It codes for CASSLAPPIGANEKLFF.

The rearrangement uses TRBV12-3 or TRBV12-4 and TRBJ1-2, with TRBD1 identical over 7 bases. The CDR3 spans 16 residues. The trim removed 7 bases at V and 8 bases at J, leaving 19 bases unmatched. The CDR3 is CASTRDRRLQGAGYTF. The DNA of the CDR3 is TGTGCCAGCACCCGGGACAGAAGGTTACAAGGAGCCGGCTACACCTTC.

In this sample, this clonotype turned up a few times. The V gene is TRBV6-5, the J gene TRBJ2-7; D ambiguous. This CDR3 spans 12 amino acids. Between the trimmed V and J ends, which lost 7 bases and 0 bases, there was a span of 7 bases. In germline, CDR1 is MNHEY, CDR2 SVGAGI. CDR3 in amino acids: CASTGSSYEQYF. CDR3 in DNA: TGTGCCAGCACAGGCAGCTCCTACGAGCAGTACTTC.

The chain carries TRBV15 and TRBJ2-7, with 9 bases fitting TRBD2. Germline trimming cut 4 bases from V and 7 bases from J; bases unmatched to any gene: 20. The CDR3 extends over 18 amino acids. CDR1 LNHNV and CDR2 YYDKDF come from the germline V gene (reference sequence). The DNA for the CDR3 is TGTGCCACCAGCACCTACCGGCGAGGTGAGCGGGGGGACTGGGAGCAGTACTTC. Protein product: CATSTYRRGERGDWEQYF.

The chain joins TRBV10-3 to TRBJ1-1, with D unresolved. Trimming removed 11 bases at V and 5 bases at J, with 21 bases between. Germline CDR1 reads ENHRY; CDR2 reads SYGVKD. The CDR3 is 14 amino acids. As DNA, the CDR3 is TGTGCCGCCCCACGGGGAGGGAGAGGGACTGAAGCTTTCTTT. It specifies CAAPRGGRGTEAFF.

This chain connects TRBV15 to TRBJ2-5; 10 bases agree with TRBD1. V gave up 5 bases and J gave up 5 bases; unmatched junction bases: 5. Germline lookup yields CDR1 LNHNV and CDR2 YYDKDF (reference sequence). This CDR3 spans 14 amino acids. CDR3 in amino acids: CATSGTGALETQYF. CDR3 DNA: TGTGCCACCAGCGGGACAGGGGCTTTGGAGACCCAGTACTTC.

In DNA, the CDR3 is TGTGCCAGCAGAATGGACGGGGAGCAGTACTTC. Amino acid sequence: CASRMDGEQYF. The chain joins TRBV6-5 to TRBJ2-5, with D possibly matching TRBD2 (5 bases). Trimming cost V 6 bases and J 11 bases, with 13 bases left between them. Germline CDR1 reads MNHEY; CDR2 reads SVGAGI. The CDR3 spans 11 residues.

This chain connects TRBV6-1 to TRBJ2-7, with 13 bases aligning to TRBD2. The V gene end was trimmed by 0 bases and the J gene end by 1 base; junction bases not matched to a gene: 6. Germline V gives CDR1 MNHNS, CDR2 SASEGT. The CDR3 consists of 18 residues. Here the CDR3 reads CASSEAQRTSGSSYEQYF. CDR3 nucleotides: TGTGCCAGCAGTGAAGCGCAGAGGACTAGCGGGAGTTCCTACGAGCAGTACTTC.

The chain is built from TRBV20-1 and TRBJ2-1; TRBD2 matches 10 bases. CDR1 is DFQATT and CDR2 is SNEGSKA in the germline V gene (reference sequence). This CDR3 comprises 15 residues. Germline trimming cut 3 bases from V and 7 bases from J; bases unmatched to any gene: 9. This chain's CDR3 is CSASRLAGARNEQFF. DNA for the CDR3: TGCAGTGCTAGTAGGCTAGCGGGAGCTCGGAATGAGCAGTTCTTC.

In its sample, this clonotype was seen a few times. The chain employs TRBV9 and TRBJ2-1; 7 nucleotides line up with TRBD2. The V gene's germline CDR1 is SGDLS and CDR2 YYNGEE. J was trimmed by 13 bases and V by 2 bases; bases with no gene match: 9. The CDR3 sequence is 13 residues long. For the CDR3, the DNA is TGTGCCAGCAGCGTTAGGCTAGCGGAGGATCAGTTCTTC. Its translation: CASSVRLAEDQFF.

V and J are TRBV7-9 and TRBJ1-5; D is unresolved. The CDR3 is made up of 14 amino acids. The germline CDR1 and CDR2 sequences are SEHNR and FQNEAQ (reference sequence). V lost 3 bases to trimming and J lost 2 bases, with 8 bases between them. CDR3: CASSFDNGNQPQHF. The DNA for the CDR3 is TGTGCCAGCAGCTTCGACAATGGCAATCAGCCCCAGCATTTT.